The 32 T cell receptor beta chains in this list originate from one sample, sequenced in a study of CD8 T cells in ankylosing spondylitis (dated by TCRdb to 2016 to 2017). General conclusions and limits of the study: Blood from ankylosing spondylitis patients appeared to be characterized by a TCR beta motif made up of 8 or 9 highly homologous amino acid variants.

Their cognate antigens are unknown. Library preparation employed 5' RACE. Sequencing instrument: Illumina HiSeq 2500. The raw public data were reprocessed by TCRdb itself: fastp quality trimming at Q25, MiXCR clonotype calling, in-frame beta chains only. Each entry is one CDR3 protein sequence, shown with its most common DNA and genes. The sample table lists about 390,000 distinct CDR3 sequences, approximately 20% of them with a count of one. About 16% of the sample is taken by the ten largest. Sequencing input: blood, either unsorted or a sorted T cell fraction (not recorded which). The receptor set was obtained from a male donor with ankylosing spondylitis.

This clonotype was counted only a few times. This sequence joins TRBV7-2 and TRBJ2-1; D unclear. Germline assignment: CDR1 SGHTA and CDR2 FQGNSA. Trimming took off 4 bases at V and 3 bases at J, with 13 bases between the two ends. The CDR3 spans 15 residues. The CDR3 loop is CASSYRSGGYNEQFF. The CDR3 bases are TGTGCCAGCAGCTACCGGTCTGGTGGCTACAATGAGCAGTTCTTC.

There are many counts of this clonotype. The rearrangement joins TRBV14 to TRBJ1-5; D is perhaps TRBD1 (6 bases). Trimming removed 2 bases from V and 5 bases from J, with 7 bases in between. This CDR3 has 13 residues. Germline lookup yields CDR1 SGHDN and CDR2 FVKESK. The DNA for the CDR3 is TGTGCCAGCAGCCAATCAGGGGATCAGCCCCAGCATTTT. Residues: CASSQSGDQPQHF. Full variable domain (rest looked up from reference TRBV14 and TRBJ1-5): EAGVTQFPSHSVIEKGQTVTLRCDPISGHDNLYWYRRVMGKEIKFLLHFVKESKQDESGMPNNRFLAERTGGTYSTLKVQPAELEDSGVYFCASSQSGDQPQHFGDGTRLSIL.

Here the CDR3 DNA reads TGTGCCAGCAGGGGCGACAGGGTGAACACTGAAGCTTTCTTT. This gives the protein CASRGDRVNTEAFF. The chain joins TRBV12-3 or TRBV12-4 to TRBJ1-1; the match to TRBD1 covers 7 bases. The CDR3 has 14 residues. With 6 bases clipped from V and 0 bases from J, the junction kept 4 bases outside the gene matches.

This clonotype was counted many times. V is TRBV12-3 or TRBV12-4 and J is TRBJ1-4; 8 nucleotides match TRBD1. This CDR3 contains 13 residues. With 9 bases clipped from V and 5 bases from J, the junction kept 5 bases outside the gene matches. The CDR3 bases are TGTGCCAGTTCGGGACAGGTCAATGAAAAACTGTTTTTT. Translating it yields CASSGQVNEKLFF.

This clonotype was picked up a small number of times. This chain links TRBV28 with TRBJ1-2; D remains ambiguous. Germline V CDR1 and CDR2: MDHEN, SYDVKM. V was shortened by 3 bases and J by 4 bases, with 9 bases between the two germline ends. This CDR3 is built from 13 residues. Here the CDR3 DNA reads TGTGCCAGCAGTTTCTTCGAGGGCTATGGCTACACCTTC. It specifies CASSFFEGYGYTF.

Of note for this clonotype: Mismatch with germline at one junction end may stem from a read error. The chain has TRBV15 and TRBJ2-3; tentatively, D is TRBD2 (5 bases). CDR3 length: 17 amino acids. Germline lookup yields CDR1 LNHNV and CDR2 YYDKDF (reference sequence). Here the CDR3 DNA reads TGTGCCACCAGCAGAGATGTGGGCCCAGAGGGCACAAATACGCAGTATTTT. Protein sequence: CATSRDVGPEGTNTQYF.

V gene TRBV24-1 combines with J gene TRBJ2-6, with D perhaps TRBD1 or TRBD2 (5 bases each). The CDR3 sequence is 16 residues long. Germline V gene sequence: CDR1 KGHDR, CDR2 SFDVKD. Trimming removed 7 bases from V and 0 bases from J, with 12 bases in between. The CDR3 coding sequence is TGTGCCACCAGGGGGGACGGGAACTCTGGGGCCAACGTCCTGACTTTC. It translates to CATRGDGNSGANVLTF.

The chain uses TRBV20-1 and TRBJ2-3; maybe TRBD2 (6 bases). Trimming took off 6 bases at V and 4 bases at J, with 14 bases between the two ends. CDR3 length: 13 amino acids. Germline CDR1 is DFQATT and CDR2 is SNEGSKA (reference sequence). CDR3 residues: CSAPRSSADTQYF. CDR3 nucleotides: TGCAGTGCCCCGAGGTCTAGCGCAGATACGCAGTATTTT.

A few counts support this clonotype. The V gene is TRBV9, the J gene TRBJ2-2; unclear D gene. CDR1 and CDR2 from the germline V gene are SGDLS and YYNGEE. V lost 1 base to trimming and J lost 6 bases, with 7 bases between them. The CDR3 consists of 13 residues. The CDR3 sequence is CASSVRNAGELFF. CDR3 bases: TGTGCCAGCAGCGTACGGAATGCCGGGGAGCTGTTTTTT. The full variable domain, rest sourced from reference TRBV9 and TRBJ2-2, is DSGVTQTPKHLITATGQRVTLRCSPRSGDLSVYWYQQSLDQGLQFLIQYYNGEERAKGNILERFSAQQFPDLHSELNLSSLELGDSALYFCASSVRNAGELFFGEGSRLTVL.

The chain links TRBV2 to TRBJ2-1; the match to TRBD2 covers 12 bases. The J segment lost 5 bases and the V segment lost 5 bases, leaving 4 bases of the junction unmatched. The length of the CDR3 is 15 residues. Per germline, CDR1 SNHLY and CDR2 FYNNEI. The chain's CDR3 is CASSTSGRPDNEQFF. The CDR3 region has the DNA TGTGCCAGCAGTACTAGCGGGAGGCCAGACAATGAGCAGTTCTTC.

This clonotype was seen more than once but under ten times. This chain joins TRBV30 and TRBJ1-4; D unclear. Germline V gives CDR1 GTSNPN, CDR2 SVGIG (reference sequence). The CDR3 totals 13 residues. V was clipped by 1 base and J by 8 bases, with 11 bases between them. The CDR3 spells CAWSAGLGEKLFF. The CDR3 DNA follows: TGTGCCTGGAGTGCTGGCCTGGGGGAAAAACTGTTTTTT. Variable domain in full (rest from reference TRBV30 and TRBJ1-4): SQTIHQWPATLVQPVGSPLSLECTVEGTSNPNLYWYRQAAGRGLQLLFYSVGIGQISSEVPQNLSASRPQDRQFILSSKKLLLSDSGFYLCAWSAGLGEKLFFGSGTQLSVL.

This clonotype showed up just a few times. The chain joins TRBV10-3 to TRBJ1-6, with D possibly being TRBD1 (5 bases). CDR3 length: 16 amino acids. Germline lookup yields CDR1 ENHRY and CDR2 SYGVKD. The ends were cut back, 4 bases at V and 9 bases at J, with 19 bases in the middle. CDR3 nucleotide sequence: TGTGCCATCAGTGGGGCGGACATTCAACTGGGTTCACCCCTCCACTTT. Encoded protein: CAISGADIQLGSPLHF.

This clonotype was counted between two and nine times. This chain uses TRBV5-1 with TRBJ2-2; no reliable D call. Germline CDR1 SGHRS, CDR2 YFSETQ. V shed 1 base and J shed 0 bases, with 10 bases lying between them. CDR3 length: 16 amino acids. The DNA for the CDR3 is TGCGCCAGCAGCTTGTCCCGGAGCACGAACACCGGGGAGCTGTTTTTT. It specifies CASSLSRSTNTGELFF.

This rearrangement joins TRBV7-7 to TRBJ2-1, with 13 bases aligning to TRBD2. The CDR3 is 15 amino acids. With 4 bases clipped from V and 9 bases from J, the junction kept 6 bases outside the gene matches. Germline assignment: CDR1 SSHAT and CDR2 FNYEAQ (reference sequence). The CDR3 reads CASSYGLAGVSEQFF. The CDR3 nucleotides are TGTGCCAGCAGCTACGGACTAGCGGGAGTGAGTGAGCAGTTCTTC.

V usage is TRBV5-6 and J usage is TRBJ2-1; TRBD2 is a possible D gene (6 bases). The germline CDR1 and CDR2 sequences are SGHDT and YYEEEE. The CDR3 covers 16 residues. V was trimmed by 0 bases and J by 4 bases, leaving 14 bases between them. This chain's CDR3 is CASSLAGLAFYNEQFF. CDR3 in DNA: TGTGCCAGCAGCTTGGCCGGGCTAGCGTTTTACAATGAGCAGTTCTTC.

This clonotype was seen a handful of times. The chain links TRBV7-9 to TRBJ2-1; D unresolved. This CDR3 comprises 12 residues. Per the germline V gene, CDR1 is SEHNR and CDR2 is FQNEAQ (reference sequence). The germline V and J ends were trimmed by 1 base and 10 bases, with 8 bases remaining between them. CDR3 sequence: CASSLERREQFF. The CDR3 DNA reads TGTGCCAGCAGCTTAGAGAGGCGGGAGCAGTTCTTC. The full variable domain, its missing parts supplied by reference TRBV7-9 and TRBJ2-1, is DTGVSQNPRHKITKRGQNVTFRCDPISEHNRLYWYRQTLGQGPEFLTYFQNEAQLEKSRLLSDRFSAERPKGSFSTLEIQRTEQGDSAMYLCASSLERREQFFGPGTRLTVL.

The CDR3 bases are TGTGCCCCGAGCACGGGGTGCGCCATCCATCAGCCCCAGCATTTT. This encodes CAPSTGCAIHQPQHF. This chain connects TRBV21-1 to TRBJ1-5; the table calls TRBD1, which could not be checked here. TRBV21-1 is noted as a pseudogene. The CDR3 loop spans 15 amino acids.

This rearrangement joins TRBV28 to TRBJ2-5, with D possibly matching TRBD2 (5 bases). The V end was cut by 3 bases, the J end by 4 bases, with 18 bases between. The CDR3 sequence is 16 residues long. The germline V gene has CDR1 MDHEN and CDR2 SYDVKM. CDR3 DNA: TGTGCCAGCAGTTTGCCGTTTCGGGGTGGAACAGAGACCCAGTACTTC. Amino acid sequence: CASSLPFRGGTETQYF. The full variable domain, in which reference TRBV28 and TRBJ2-5 provide the parts outside the CDR3, is DVKVTQSSRYLVKRTGEKVFLECVQDMDHENMFWYRQDPGLGLRLIYFSYDVKMKEKGDIPEGYSVSREKKERFSLILESASTNQTSMYLCASSLPFRGGTETQYFGPGTRLLVL.

This clonotype turned up a few times. V gene TRBV6-2 or TRBV6-3 combines with J gene TRBJ2-1; 14 bases align to TRBD2. The junction had 7 bases not matched to a gene; V was cut back by 5 bases and J by 10 bases. Germline lookup yields CDR1 MNHEY and CDR2 SVGEGT. The CDR3 runs 15 residues. The chain's CDR3 is CASSGTSGRGGEQFF. CDR3 bases: TGTGCCAGCAGTGGGACTAGCGGGAGAGGTGGAGAGCAGTTCTTC.

The chain is built from TRBV7-9 and TRBJ2-3, with 9 positions matching TRBD2. The CDR3 consists of 15 residues. Germline CDR1 reads SEHNR; CDR2 reads FQNEAQ (reference sequence). V gave up 7 bases and J gave up 5 bases; unmatched junction bases: 10. Written as DNA, the CDR3 is TGTGCCAGCATAGAAGAGCGGGAGGCGCGAGATACGCAGTATTTT. Its protein product is CASIEEREARDTQYF.

In its sample, this clonotype was seen once. The gene calls are TRBV10-3 and TRBJ2-1, with D tentatively TRBD1 (6 bases). Trimming shortened V by 4 bases and J by 5 bases, and 15 bases separated the two germline ends. The CDR3 has 15 residues. The germline V gene encodes CDR1 ENHRY and CDR2 SYGVKD. CDR3 amino acids: CAISVPRPGDNEQFF. CDR3 DNA: TGTGCCATCAGTGTTCCCCGGCCAGGGGACAATGAGCAGTTCTTC.

This clonotype showed up just a few times. The V call is TRBV7-2, the J call TRBJ1-3, with D uncertain. V was shortened by 2 bases and J by 1 base, with 15 bases between the two germline ends. The length of the CDR3 is 17 residues. CDR1 SGHTA and CDR2 FQGNSA come from the germline V gene. The CDR3 here is CASSLNPQTASGNTIYF. Written as DNA, the CDR3 is TGTGCCAGCAGCTTAAACCCTCAAACCGCTTCTGGAAACACCATATATTTT.

This clonotype turned up a few times. The CDR3: CASSVFMGDNSPLHF. DNA for the CDR3: TGTGCCAGCAGTGTTTTTATGGGGGATAATTCACCCCTCCACTTT. The chain carries TRBV2 and TRBJ1-6, with D possibly being TRBD1 (5 bases). Germline lookup yields CDR1 SNHLY and CDR2 FYNNEI. The CDR3 has 15 residues. Between the trimmed V and J ends, which lost 4 bases and 5 bases, there was a span of 12 bases.

V gene TRBV28 combines with J gene TRBJ2-5, with no clear D. V lost 7 bases to trimming and J lost 5 bases, with 17 bases between them. In germline, CDR1 is MDHEN, CDR2 SYDVKM. CDR3 length: 14 residues. DNA for the CDR3: TGTGCCAGCACCTTACAAGCAGATCTCGAGACCCAGTACTTC. Translation gives CASTLQADLETQYF.

The chain carries TRBV6-1 and TRBJ1-6; 10 nucleotides agree with TRBD1. The CDR3 sequence is 15 residues long. CDR1 is MNHNS, CDR2 SASEGT, per germline. V trimming: 4 bases; J trimming: 7 bases; junction bases outside the gene matches: 4. DNA for the CDR3: TGTGCCAGCAGTGGACAGGGGGCGGTCAATTCACCCCTCCACTTT. It codes for CASSGQGAVNSPLHF.

V usage is TRBV28 and J usage is TRBJ1-2, with TRBD1 as a possible D gene (6 bases). The CDR3 consists of 14 residues. Between the trimmed V and J ends, which lost 6 bases and 4 bases, there was a span of 15 bases. Germline CDR1 MDHEN, CDR2 SYDVKM. As DNA, the CDR3 is TGTGCCAGCAGACCGACAGGTTCCGGCTATGGCTACACCTTC. It translates to CASRPTGSGYGYTF.

The chain employs TRBV27 and TRBJ2-1; TRBD2 agrees at 10 bases. Germline CDR1 MNHEY, CDR2 SMNVEV (reference sequence). J was trimmed by 15 bases and V by 3 bases; bases with no gene match: 11. The CDR3 spans 14 residues. CDR3 residues: CASSLRAGGDRLFF. The CDR3 coding sequence is TGTGCCAGCAGTTTGCGAGCGGGAGGGGATCGTCTGTTCTTC.

The J gene is TRBJ1-1, the V gene TRBV27; D not resolved. The V gene lost 5 bases and the J gene lost 1 base, with 20 bases spanning the gap. The CDR3 has 17 amino acids. Germline assignment: CDR1 MNHEY and CDR2 SMNVEV (reference sequence). The CDR3 protein is CASSLDPKRLANTEAFF. The CDR3 nucleotides read TGTGCCAGCAGTCTAGACCCTAAGAGGCTGGCGAACACTGAAGCTTTCTTT.

This clonotype was seen only a few times. The chain has TRBV4-3 and TRBJ1-1; D is possibly TRBD1 (5 bases). Per the germline V gene, CDR1 is LGHNA and CDR2 is YSLEER. Trimming removed 4 bases at V and 4 bases at J, with 25 bases between. This CDR3 region has 18 residues. Here the CDR3 reads CASSPRMGVFGGITEAFF. CDR3 nucleotides: TGCGCCAGCAGCCCACGCATGGGGGTTTTTGGAGGAATCACTGAAGCTTTCTTT.

This clonotype was counted between two and nine times. The chain uses TRBV29-1 and TRBJ2-1; 9 bases agree with TRBD2. The J segment lost 7 bases and the V segment lost 5 bases, leaving 12 bases of the junction unmatched. CDR1 is SQVTM, CDR2 ANQGSEA, per germline. The CDR3 consists of 15 residues. CDR3 in amino acids: CSVRRLREGPNEQFF. CDR3 in DNA: TGCAGCGTTCGACGATTGCGGGAGGGCCCTAATGAGCAGTTCTTC.

The chain employs TRBV5-1 and TRBJ1-6; the D gene is possibly TRBD1 (5 bases). Trimming pared 5 bases from V and 7 bases from J, leaving 16 bases between. Germline-derived CDR1 and CDR2 are SGHRS and YFSETQ. The CDR3 has 15 amino acids. CDR3 sequence: CASSPERGENSPLHF. DNA for the CDR3: TGCGCCAGCAGTCCCGAGCGAGGGGAGAATTCACCCCTCCACTTT.

This clonotype was counted between two and nine times. The V call is TRBV29-1, the J call TRBJ1-2; 7 nucleotides agree with TRBD1. CDR1 and CDR2 (germline): SQVTM, ANQGSEA. This CDR3 is built from 11 residues. The V and J ends lost 7 bases and 8 bases, in that order; junction bases with no gene match: 7. The CDR3 sequence: CSAPGQNGYTF. The DNA for the CDR3 is TGCAGCGCCCCGGGACAGAACGGCTACACCTTC. Full variable domain (outside the CDR3, taken from reference TRBV29-1 and TRBJ1-2): SAVISQKPSRDICQRGTSLTIQCQVDSQVTMMFWYRQQPGQSLTLIATANQGSEATYESGFVIDKFPISRPNLTFSTLTVSNMSPEDSSIYLCSAPGQNGYTFGSGTRLTVV.